These 32 T cell receptor beta chains share one sample of origin, sequenced in a study of cytomegalovirus exposure and HLA in healthy donors. Only in-frame clones appear in the TCRdb table, and some are missing; sequencing was by immunoSEQ multiplex PCR. The sample holds 250,000 to 400,000 clones, 88% seen once. Sample: PBMCs. The receptor source for this set is a man younger than 45 in good health and CMV-seronegative.

This chain joins TRBV5-5 and TRBJ2-5; 7 bases align to TRBD2. CDR1 is SGHKS and CDR2 is YYEKEE in the germline V gene (reference sequence). Germline trimming cut 4 bases from V and 2 bases from J; bases unmatched to any gene: 5. The CDR3 sequence is 14 residues long. The CDR3 spells CASSALGGQETQYF. The CDR3 nucleotides read TGTGCCAGCAGCGCGCTGGGGGGGCAAGAGACCCAGTACTTC.

The chain couples TRBV14 to TRBJ2-5; D is unclear. The CDR3 covers 17 residues. Deletions cut 0 bases from V and 0 bases from J, with 14 bases between. Germline CDR1 SGHDN, CDR2 FVKESK. The CDR3 sequence: CASSQDLRHRYQETQYF. CDR3 bases: TGTGCCAGCAGCCAAGATTTGCGGCACCGGTACCAAGAGACCCAGTACTTC. The complete variable domain, with remaining parts taken from reference TRBV14 and TRBJ2-5, reads EAGVTQFPSHSVIEKGQTVTLRCDPISGHDNLYWYRRVMGKEIKFLLHFVKESKQDESGMPNNRFLAERTGGTYSTLKVQPAELEDSGVYFCASSQDLRHRYQETQYFGPGTRLLVL.

This clone occurred once. The chain carries TRBV6-5 and TRBJ2-7; 8 nucleotides line up with TRBD1. This CDR3 is built from 13 residues. Germline V gene sequence: CDR1 MNHEY, CDR2 SVGAGI. Unmatched junction bases numbered 7, after V lost 8 bases and J lost 4 bases. CDR3 sequence reads: CASSGTGPYEQYF. DNA of the CDR3: TGTGCCAGCTCCGGGACAGGCCCTTACGAGCAGTACTTC.

This clone is a singleton in its sample. The chain employs TRBV19 and TRBJ1-5; 8 nucleotides agree with TRBD1. CDR1 is LNHDA and CDR2 is SQIVND in the germline V gene (reference sequence). This CDR3 is 16 amino acids long. Trimming took 3 bases from V and 5 from J; bases not matched to a gene: 9. As DNA, the CDR3 is TGTGCCAGTAGTATGACCCGGACAGGGAAGGATCAGCCCCAGCATTTT. Encoded protein: CASSMTRTGKDQPQHF.

The chain couples TRBV15 to TRBJ1-5; D remains ambiguous. The CDR3 consists of 15 residues. Trimming took off 1 base at V and 2 bases at J, with 9 bases between the two ends. Germline V gene data show CDR1 as LNHNV and CDR2 as YYDKDF (reference sequence). CDR3 sequence (DNA): TGTGCCACCAGCAGAGTTAAAGAGGGCAATCAGCCCCAGCATTTT. Translation gives CATSRVKEGNQPQHF.

This chain connects TRBV18 to TRBJ1-2, with 7 bases fitting TRBD1. CDR3 length: 14 amino acids. Germline trimming cut 6 bases from V and 5 bases from J; bases unmatched to any gene: 9. Germline V gene sequence: CDR1 KGHSH, CDR2 LQKENI. CDR3 in DNA: TGTGCCAGCTCTCCCGACAGGGCCCCATATGGCTACACCTTC. Translating it yields CASSPDRAPYGYTF. Full variable domain (remainder filled in from reference TRBV18 and TRBJ1-2): NAGVMQNPRHLVRRRGQEARLRCSPMKGHSHVYWYRQLPEEGLKFMVYLQKENIIDESGMPKERFSAEFPKEGPSILRIQQVVRGDSAAYFCASSPDRAPYGYTFGSGTRLTVV.

This clone was picked up a small number of times. This chain uses TRBV2 with TRBJ1-6, with D possibly being TRBD1 (5 bases). CDR1 and CDR2 from the germline V gene are SNHLY and FYNNEI. This CDR3 is 14 amino acids long. The V and J ends lost 8 bases and 2 bases respectively, with 10 bases between them. CDR3 nucleotides: TGTGCCAGCCGCTTAGGGGCCTATAATTCACCCCTCCACTTT. Amino acid sequence: CASRLGAYNSPLHF.

The J gene is TRBJ1-1, the V gene TRBV6-6, with TRBD1 matching 9 bases. Germline assignment: CDR1 MNHNY and CDR2 SVGAGI (reference sequence). This CDR3 contains 14 residues. After removal of 8 bases from V and 6 bases from J, the junction contained 10 bases not matched to a gene. CDR3 region: CASVKGQGVAEAFF. CDR3 bases: TGTGCCAGCGTGAAGGGACAGGGCGTCGCTGAAGCTTTCTTT.

This chain connects TRBV30 to TRBJ2-7; 9 bases are a match to TRBD1. CDR1 and CDR2 from the germline V gene are GTSNPN and SVGIG (reference sequence). The J segment lost 4 bases and the V segment lost 0 bases, leaving 7 bases of the junction unmatched. The CDR3 covers 15 residues. This CDR3 reads CAWSVGGTGSYEQYF. CDR3 bases: TGTGCCTGGAGTGTGGGGGGGACAGGGAGTTACGAGCAGTACTTC.

The CDR3 DNA reads TGTGCCAGCAGTGAAGGGGCCCCCTCTGGAAACACCATATATTTT. Translating it yields CASSEGAPSGNTIYF. The chain has TRBV6-1 and TRBJ1-3; D is unclear. Looked up from germline, CDR1 is MNHNS and CDR2 is SASEGT. V gave up 1 base and J gave up 0 bases, with 7 bases separating them. CDR3 size: 15 residues.

The chain has TRBV5-1 and TRBJ1-1; 9 positions match TRBD1. The CDR3 sequence is 15 residues long. With V trimmed by 6 bases and J by 4 bases, 10 bases remained unmatched. The germline V gene has CDR1 SGHRS and CDR2 YFSETQ. This chain's CDR3 is CASTLGQGLATEAFF. CDR3 bases: TGCGCCAGCACCCTCGGACAGGGGCTCGCCACTGAAGCTTTCTTT.

This rearrangement joins TRBV18 to TRBJ2-7, with D maybe TRBD2 (6 bases). Germline V gene lookup returns CDR1 KGHSH and CDR2 LQKENI. The CDR3 covers 13 residues. V was trimmed by 2 bases and J by 2 bases, leaving 7 bases between them. The CDR3 is CASSPWGAYEQYF. CDR3 bases: TGTGCCAGCTCACCATGGGGGGCCTACGAGCAGTACTTC.

V is TRBV19 and J is TRBJ2-7, with D tentatively TRBD1 (6 bases). Trimming took 5 bases from V and 2 from J, leaving 13 bases between them. The length of the CDR3 is 14 residues. Germline V gene lookup returns CDR1 LNHDA and CDR2 SQIVND (reference sequence). The CDR3 loop is CASSLSDRTYEQYF. In DNA form, the CDR3 reads TGTGCCAGTAGTCTCTCGGACAGAACCTACGAGCAGTACTTC.

The CDR3 DNA sequence: TGTGCCAGCAGCTCAGAACTTGCGGGAAAGTACAATGAGCAGTTCTTC. Protein sequence: CASSSELAGKYNEQFF. The chain joins TRBV5-6 to TRBJ2-1; tentative D call: TRBD2 (6 bases). The CDR3 is 16 amino acids. The ends were cut back, 3 bases at V and 4 bases at J, with 17 bases in the middle. In germline, CDR1 is SGHDT, CDR2 YYEEEE.

The rearrangement links TRBV4-1 to TRBJ2-1, with 8 bases that match TRBD1. This CDR3 contains 17 residues. V was clipped by 5 bases and J by 2 bases; unmatched bases: 11. CDR1 and CDR2 from the germline V gene are MGHRA and YSYEKL. The CDR3 loop reads CASSSETRGLAYNEQFF. CDR3 nucleotides: TGCGCCAGCAGCAGCGAGACCAGGGGGCTCGCCTACAATGAGCAGTTCTTC.

The V and J genes are TRBV5-1 and TRBJ2-3, with a weak D call TRBD2 (6 bases). Germline V gene lookup returns CDR1 SGHRS and CDR2 YFSETQ. The CDR3 is 15 residues long. Trimming shortened V by 4 bases and J by 4 bases, and 16 bases separated the two germline ends. The CDR3 protein is CASSTEGGVPDTQYF. The CDR3 nucleotides are TGCGCCAGCAGCACCGAAGGCGGGGTTCCAGATACGCAGTATTTT.

The chain recombines TRBV6-1 with TRBJ1-6, with D unresolved. This CDR3 region has 14 residues. Per the germline V gene, CDR1 is MNHNS and CDR2 is SASEGT. V lost 6 bases to trimming and J lost 6 bases, with 12 bases between them. The CDR3 DNA reads TGTGCCAGCAGCTCTAGCCCCTTTAATTCACCCCTCCACTTT. Amino acid sequence: CASSSSPFNSPLHF.

The sample holds a few counts of this clone. The chain joins TRBV18 to TRBJ1-4; TRBD1 agrees at 8 bases. Germline V gene data show CDR1 as KGHSH and CDR2 as LQKENI. Trimming cost V 2 bases and J 3 bases; bases outside gene matches: 2. The CDR3 extends over 15 amino acids. The CDR3 sequence: CASSPEDRANEKLFF. DNA for the CDR3: TGTGCCAGCTCACCAGAGGACAGGGCTAATGAAAAACTGTTTTTT. The variable domain in full, with the rest retrieved from reference TRBV18 and TRBJ1-4, is NAGVMQNPRHLVRRRGQEARLRCSPMKGHSHVYWYRQLPEEGLKFMVYLQKENIIDESGMPKERFSAEFPKEGPSILRIQQVVRGDSAAYFCASSPEDRANEKLFFGSGTQLSVL.

Comments on this clone: Distinct nucleotide sequences in the sample also encode this CDR3. The chain combines TRBV19 with TRBJ1-2; TRBD1 matches at 7 bases. The CDR3 has 12 residues. Germline CDR1 and CDR2: LNHDA and SQIVND (reference sequence). J was trimmed by 4 bases and V by 6 bases; bases with no gene match: 2. The CDR3 spells CASSDRAYGYTF. The CDR3, as DNA: TGTGCCAGTAGCGACAGGGCCTATGGCTACACCTTC. Full variable domain (missing parts from reference TRBV19 and TRBJ1-2): DGGITQSPKYLFRKEGQNVTLSCEQNLNHDAMYWYRQDPGQGLRLIYYSQIVNDFQKGDIAEGYSVSREKKESFPLTVTSAQKNPTAFYLCASSDRAYGYTFGSGTRLTVV.

This sequence joins TRBV27 and TRBJ2-2, with D possibly being TRBD1 (6 bases). This CDR3 spans 16 amino acids. Germline CDR1 and CDR2: MNHEY and SMNVEV (reference sequence). Trimming removed 7 bases from V and 5 bases from J, with 20 bases in between. CDR3 DNA: TGTGCCAGCACCTTGGCCCGTAACCAGGGGACCGGGGAGCTGTTTTTT. Its translation: CASTLARNQGTGELFF.

This sequence joins TRBV7-9 and TRBJ1-6; TRBD1 agrees at 7 bases. The junction had 0 bases not matched to a gene; V was cut back by 3 bases and J by 7 bases. Germline CDR1 SEHNR, CDR2 FQNEAQ (reference sequence). The CDR3 totals 13 residues. CDR3 residues: CASSLGQNSPLHF. Written as DNA, the CDR3 is TGTGCCAGCAGCTTGGGACAGAATTCACCCCTCCACTTT.

This clone came up a few times. The chain has TRBV27 and TRBJ2-3; D is uncertain. The V end lost 4 bases, the J end lost 6 bases, and 11 bases lay between the germline ends. The germline V gene has CDR1 MNHEY and CDR2 SMNVEV (reference sequence). This CDR3 has 13 amino acids. The CDR3 DNA reads as TGTGCCAGCAGTTCGCGGCCCGGCGATACGCAGTATTTT. This translates into CASSSRPGDTQYF.

The rearrangement uses TRBV2 and TRBJ1-5; TRBD1 is a possible D gene (5 bases). Germline CDR1 SNHLY, CDR2 FYNNEI. The V end was cut by 5 bases, the J end by 4 bases, with 15 bases between. The CDR3 totals 15 residues. The CDR3, as DNA: TGTGCCAGCAGTATCGCGATAGGGGCAAATCAGCCCCAGCATTTT. As protein: CASSIAIGANQPQHF.

The V call is TRBV6-5, the J call TRBJ2-2; 7 positions agree with TRBD1. Germline trimming cut 0 bases from V and 9 bases from J; bases unmatched to any gene: 4. The CDR3 is 14 amino acids. Looked up from germline, CDR1 is MNHEY and CDR2 is SVGAGI. The CDR3 is CASSYSTGFRELFF. CDR3 coding DNA: TGTGCCAGCAGTTACTCGACAGGGTTTCGGGAGCTGTTTTTT.

As DNA, the CDR3 is TGTGCCAGCAGCTTAGCGGGGGGTGGTCGGAATGAGCAGTTCTTC. Its protein is CASSLAGGGRNEQFF. The rearrangement joins TRBV7-9 to TRBJ2-1; a weak D match, TRBD2 (6 bases). The CDR3 length is 15 residues. CDR1 is SEHNR and CDR2 is FQNEAQ in the germline V gene (reference sequence). The V and J ends lost 0 bases and 7 bases respectively, with 13 bases between them.

The V call is TRBV2, the J call TRBJ1-4, with 9 bases matching TRBD1. Germline assignment: CDR1 SNHLY and CDR2 FYNNEI. Trimming took 1 base from V and 3 from J; bases not matched to a gene: 3. The CDR3 is 16 amino acids. In DNA form, the CDR3 reads TGTGCCAGCAGTGAAGGGGACAGGGTTGCTAATGAAAAACTGTTTTTT. It translates to CASSEGDRVANEKLFF.

V gene TRBV18 combines with J gene TRBJ1-2; D is possibly TRBD1 (5 bases). This CDR3 is built from 13 residues. Germline V gives CDR1 KGHSH, CDR2 LQKENI. V gave up 2 bases and J gave up 8 bases, with 12 bases separating them. DNA for the CDR3: TGTGCCAGCTCACCATCCGAAGGGGTGGGCTACACCTTC. As protein: CASSPSEGVGYTF.

The chain's CDR3 is CATSRGNAVATGGYGYTF. The CDR3 DNA reads TGTGCCACCAGCAGAGGCAACGCTGTAGCGACAGGGGGATATGGCTACACCTTC. The rearrangement joins TRBV15 to TRBJ1-2, with 9 nucleotides matching TRBD1. V was pared by 1 base and J by 5 bases, with 14 bases of the junction left unmatched. CDR1 and CDR2 (germline): LNHNV, YYDKDF (reference sequence). This CDR3 spans 18 amino acids.

The chain employs TRBV5-1 and TRBJ2-5, with TRBD1 as a possible D gene (5 bases). The CDR3 length is 16 residues. With 0 bases removed from V and 2 bases from J, the gap between germline ends came to 14 bases. Germline values: CDR1 SGHRS, CDR2 YFSETQ. CDR3 protein: CASSLARQQAQETQYF. In DNA form, the CDR3 reads TGCGCCAGCAGCTTGGCTAGACAGCAAGCGCAAGAGACCCAGTACTTC.

This sequence joins TRBV6-5 and TRBJ2-7, with a tentative D call TRBD1 (7 bases). Trimming cost V 5 bases and J 6 bases, with 17 bases left between them. Germline CDR1 MNHEY, CDR2 SVGAGI. The CDR3 has 14 amino acids. The CDR3 nucleotides are TGTGCCAGCAGTCCCTATGCAGGGGGGAGCGAGCAGTACTTC. It encodes CASSPYAGGSEQYF.

The chain is built from TRBV29-1 and TRBJ1-5; possibly TRBD1 for D (5 bases). The CDR3 is made up of 11 amino acids. V was trimmed by 4 bases and J by 4 bases, leaving 5 bases between them. Per the germline V gene, CDR1 is SQVTM and CDR2 is ANQGSEA. The DNA for the CDR3 is TGCAGCGTTGCAGGGAATCAGCCCCAGCATTTT. Its protein is CSVAGNQPQHF.

This chain uses TRBV19 with TRBJ1-2; maybe TRBD1 (6 bases). The V end lost 2 bases, the J end lost 4 bases, and 14 bases lay between the germline ends. The germline CDR1 and CDR2 sequences are LNHDA and SQIVND (reference sequence). The CDR3 contains 15 residues. CDR3 in DNA: TGTGCCAGTAGTATAACCGGGACAATTGGCTATGGCTACACCTTC. It codes for CASSITGTIGYGYTF.